The 32 T cell receptor beta chains below were found in one sample sequenced in a study of blood T cells in healthy people across ages. Then a second PCR, running roughly 7 to 11 cycles, was carried out with a sample-barcoded 5' primer and a J-beta primer mix. TCRdb recomputed calls from the 5' RACE reads with MiXCR, one row per CDR3 protein. Found here are 650,000 to 1,000,000 distinct CDR3 sequences, roughly 35% of them singletons; the top ten hold 10% to 15%. The material sequenced was blood. The receptors derive from a man aged 18 to 30 in good health.

This clonotype appeared a few times. This chain links TRBV4-2 with TRBJ2-3, with TRBD2 matching 8 bases. From germline, CDR1 is LGHNA and CDR2 YNFKEQ. Unmatched junction bases numbered 11, after V lost 4 bases and J lost 2 bases. The CDR3 extends over 17 amino acids. CDR3: CASSLDPGLGNTDTQYF. The CDR3 DNA is TGTGCCAGCAGCCTCGATCCGGGACTAGGGAACACAGATACGCAGTATTTT.

This clonotype has only a few counts. This chain joins TRBV12-5 and TRBJ1-2; TRBD1 matches at 9 bases. Germline lookup yields CDR1 LGHNT and CDR2 FRNRAP. V trimming: 5 bases; J trimming: 2 bases; junction bases outside the gene matches: 12. CDR3 length equals 17 residues. DNA of the CDR3: TGTGCTAGTGGTCCCGGACAGGGGATGGAAAAAAACTATGGCTACACCTTC. Encoded protein: CASGPGQGMEKNYGYTF.

This clonotype was observed many times. The chain combines TRBV20-1 with TRBJ1-2; a weak D match, TRBD1 (6 bases). The CDR3 is 10 amino acids. Germline CDR1 reads DFQATT; CDR2 reads SNEGSKA (reference sequence). V was clipped by 5 bases and J by 6 bases, with 7 bases between them. CDR3 DNA: TGCAGTGCTTCAGGGGATGGCTACACCTTC. Translated, it gives CSASGDGYTF.

This clonotype was observed a handful of times. V gene TRBV4-1 combines with J gene TRBJ1-2, with TRBD1 as a possible D gene (5 bases). Germline CDR1 MGHRA, CDR2 YSYEKL. V lost 0 bases to trimming and J lost 5 bases, with 10 bases between them. CDR3 length equals 14 residues. The CDR3 region is CASSQDGAPYGYTF. The DNA for the CDR3 is TGCGCCAGCAGCCAAGATGGGGCCCCGTATGGCTACACCTTC.

This clonotype has a single count. The chain recombines TRBV4-1 with TRBJ2-5; no definite D call. Near its end, the DNA agrees better with TRBJ2-1, so the J call may be wrong. The CDR3 is 14 amino acids. Germline V gene data show CDR1 as MGHRA and CDR2 as YSYEKL. CDR3 sequence reads: CASSQAGLQETQFF. The CDR3 nucleotides are TGCGCCAGCAGCCAAGCAGGTCTCCAAGAGACCCAGTTCTTC.

This clonotype was counted a few times. This sequence joins TRBV20-1 and TRBJ2-1; the match to TRBD2 covers 11 bases. V was pared by 5 bases and J by 7 bases, with 10 bases of the junction left unmatched. The CDR3 is 15 amino acids. The germline CDR1 and CDR2 sequences are DFQATT and SNEGSKA (reference sequence). DNA of the CDR3: TGCAGTGCTCAGAGAGGTGCTAGCGGGGGGAATGAGCAGTTCTTC. It encodes CSAQRGASGGNEQFF.

This clonotype was seen only a few times. One end of the junction varies from germline; a read error may be responsible. V gene TRBV20-1 combines with J gene TRBJ1-2; the D gene is possibly TRBD1 (5 bases). This CDR3 has 15 amino acids. The germline V gene has CDR1 DFQATT and CDR2 SNEGSKA (reference sequence). This chain's CDR3 is CSARGDPTVDYDYTF. CDR3 sequence (DNA): TGCAGTGCTAGAGGGGACCCTACAGTCGACTATGACTACACCTTC.

The V call is TRBV14, the J call TRBJ1-2, with a possible D match to TRBD1 (6 bases). Germline CDR1 SGHDN, CDR2 FVKESK. This CDR3 has 12 residues. The V end was cut by 9 bases, the J end by 4 bases, with 12 bases between. The CDR3 DNA reads as TGTGCCAGTGGGGGGCGCGGCTATGGCTACACCTTC. Translation: CASGGRGYGYTF.

The V gene is TRBV20-1, the J gene TRBJ2-1; TRBD2 aligns across 11 bases. Trimming took 1 base from V and 10 from J; bases not matched to a gene: 12. This CDR3 is 16 amino acids long. CDR1 and CDR2 (germline): DFQATT, SNEGSKA (reference sequence). The CDR3 loop reads CSARGLLAGEAREQFF. The CDR3 nucleotides are TGCAGTGCTAGAGGCCTACTAGCGGGAGAGGCGAGGGAGCAGTTCTTC.

The chain combines TRBV11-3 with TRBJ2-2; possibly TRBD1 or TRBD2 for D (6 bases each). Germline-derived CDR1 and CDR2 are SGHNT and YENEEA. The CDR3 totals 17 residues. V lost 2 bases and J lost 5, with 18 bases in between. CDR3 coding DNA: TGTGCCAGCAGCTTACGAGCCCCGGGGGCCGGGACCGGGGAGCTGTTTTTT. It encodes CASSLRAPGAGTGELFF.

The chain employs TRBV20-1 and TRBJ1-1; maybe TRBD1 (6 bases). Trimming took off 3 bases at V and 0 bases at J, with 14 bases between the two ends. This CDR3 region has 15 residues. Germline CDR1 is DFQATT and CDR2 is SNEGSKA (reference sequence). The CDR3, as DNA: TGCAGTGCTAGGGGTTCGGGACATTTGAACACTGAAGCTTTCTTT. Translating gives CSARGSGHLNTEAFF.

J is TRBJ1-3 and V is TRBV7-2, with unresolved D. The germline V gene has CDR1 SGHTA and CDR2 FQGNSA. V gave up 0 bases and J gave up 8 bases, with 8 bases separating them. The CDR3 runs 13 residues. The chain's CDR3 is CASSLAGSHTIYF. CDR3 nucleotides: TGTGCCAGCAGCTTAGCGGGCTCACACACCATATATTTT.

The V call is TRBV2, the J call TRBJ1-2; TRBD1 might be the D (6 bases). V lost 10 bases and J lost 1, with 16 bases in between. The CDR3 runs to 14 residues. Looked up from germline, CDR1 is SNHLY and CDR2 is FYNNEI. The CDR3 loop reads CATERVDSNYGYTF. The CDR3 nucleotides read TGTGCCACCGAGAGGGTGGACAGTAACTATGGCTACACCTTC. The whole variable domain, filled in from reference TRBV2 and TRBJ1-2, reads EPEVTQTPSHQVTQMGQEVILRCVPISNHLYFYWYRQILGQKVEFLVSFYNNEISEKSEIFDDQFSVERPDGSNFTLKIRSTKLEDSAMYFCATERVDSNYGYTFGSGTRLTVV.

Worth noting for this clonotype: This may be a read error: a much more frequent sequence differs by one nucleotide. The V call is TRBV12-3 or TRBV12-4, the J call TRBJ2-6; D may be TRBD1 (6 bases). The CDR3 runs to 17 residues. Between the trimmed V and J ends, which lost 10 bases and 6 bases, there was a span of 25 bases. CDR3 bases: TGTGCCACCTCGTTAACAGGGAGTCTCGCTGAGGCCAACGTCCTGACTTTC. This sequence encodes CATSLTGSLAEANVLTF.

This chain joins TRBV5-1 and TRBJ1-2; D might be TRBD1 (6 bases). CDR3 size: 13 residues. Between the trimmed V and J ends, which lost 3 bases and 8 bases, there was a span of 14 bases. Looked up from germline, CDR1 is SGHRS and CDR2 is YFSETQ. The CDR3 loop reads CASSWVGQGGYTF. CDR3 bases: TGCGCCAGCAGCTGGGTGGGCCAGGGGGGCTACACCTTC.

The chain links TRBV4-3 to TRBJ1-1; D ambiguous. From germline, CDR1 is LGHNA and CDR2 YSLEER. The CDR3 is 15 residues long. V lost 4 bases to trimming and J lost 2 bases, with 14 bases between them. CDR3 sequence (DNA): TGCGCCAGCAGCCTGTTGGAGGGTGCAAACACTGAAGCTTTCTTT. Translation gives CASSLLEGANTEAFF.

The CDR3: CATSREFTRGGAEQFF. CDR3 in DNA: TGTGCCACCAGCAGAGAGTTCACGCGGGGGGGCGCTGAGCAGTTCTTC. The rearrangement joins TRBV15 to TRBJ2-1, with 9 positions matching TRBD2. V shed 0 bases and J 9 bases; nucleotides not matched to a gene: 9. CDR1 and CDR2 (germline): LNHNV, YYDKDF (reference sequence). CDR3 length: 16 amino acids.

This clonotype was detected ten times or more. The genes are TRBV7-2 and TRBJ2-4, with a tentative D call TRBD1 (6 bases). V lost 5 bases to trimming and J lost 6 bases, with 11 bases between them. CDR1 and CDR2 from the germline V gene are SGHTA and FQGNSA. The CDR3 length is 13 residues. The CDR3 DNA reads as TGTGCCAGCAGCCTCGGACAGTTAAACATTCAGTACTTC. Amino acids: CASSLGQLNIQYF.

This clonotype turned up a few times. The V call is TRBV4-3, the J call TRBJ2-5; D is ambiguous. Germline loops: CDR1 LGHNA, CDR2 YSLEER. This CDR3 has 13 residues. Trimming cost V 1 base and J 4 bases, with 7 bases left between them. CDR3 nucleotides: TGCGCCAGCAGCCAAGTTGTCGGAGAGACCCAGTACTTC. Translation gives CASSQVVGETQYF.

The chain links TRBV5-1 to TRBJ1-2; D ambiguous. The CDR3 is made up of 16 amino acids. Between the trimmed V and J ends, which lost 4 bases and 3 bases, there was a span of 19 bases. Germline V lookup: CDR1 SGHRS, CDR2 YFSETQ. The CDR3 sequence is CASSVPDARDDYGYTF. The CDR3, as DNA: TGCGCCAGCAGCGTCCCAGATGCCCGAGATGACTATGGCTACACCTTC.

This clonotype appeared many times. The chain uses TRBV12-3 or TRBV12-4 and TRBJ1-2; 7 bases agree with TRBD1. The CDR3 sequence is 13 residues long. The V and J ends lost 6 bases and 5 bases, in that order; junction bases with no gene match: 6. CDR3 amino acids: CASSLDRKYGYTF. CDR3 DNA sequence: TGTGCCAGCAGCTTGGACAGGAAATATGGCTACACCTTC.

This clonotype was picked up a small number of times. CDR3 DNA: TGTGCCAGCAGCCCTACGGCCGCAAAACGGCGTGGCTACACCTTC. Translated: CASSPTAAKRRGYTF. The chain has TRBV9 and TRBJ1-2; D remains ambiguous. Trimming removed 4 bases from V and 7 bases from J, with 20 bases in between. This CDR3 comprises 15 residues. The germline CDR1 and CDR2 sequences are SGDLS and YYNGEE. The entire variable domain, with the rest obtained from reference TRBV9 and TRBJ1-2, is as follows: DSGVTQTPKHLITATGQRVTLRCSPRSGDLSVYWYQQSLDQGLQFLIQYYNGEERAKGNILERFSAQQFPDLHSELNLSSLELGDSALYFCASSPTAAKRRGYTFGSGTRLTVV.

CDR3 in amino acids: CASTGTDEQFF. CDR3 coding DNA: TGTGCCAGCACAGGAACCGATGAGCAGTTCTTC. This rearrangement joins TRBV28 to TRBJ2-1; the D is unclear. Germline V CDR1 and CDR2: MDHEN, SYDVKM. This CDR3 is built from 11 residues. V was cut by 7 bases and J by 8 bases, with 9 bases left in between. Supplemented by reference TRBV28 and TRBJ2-1, the full variable domain reads DVKVTQSSRYLVKRTGEKVFLECVQDMDHENMFWYRQDPGLGLRLIYFSYDVKMKEKGDIPEGYSVSREKKERFSLILESASTNQTSMYLCASTGTDEQFFGPGTRLTVL.

The rearrangement links TRBV20-1 to TRBJ2-1, with D perhaps TRBD1 (5 bases). The V gene's germline CDR1 is DFQATT and CDR2 SNEGSKA (reference sequence). V was pared by 0 bases and J by 3 bases, with 12 bases between. There are 15 residues in the CDR3. This CDR3 reads CSARDGRAVYNEQFF. The CDR3 bases are TGCAGTGCTAGAGATGGCAGGGCAGTCTACAATGAGCAGTTCTTC.

This sequence joins TRBV28 and TRBJ2-7, with TRBD1 matching over 10 bases. CDR3 length: 17 residues. Germline values: CDR1 MDHEN, CDR2 SYDVKM. The trim removed 4 bases at V and 4 bases at J, leaving 13 bases unmatched. CDR3 nucleotide sequence: TGTGCCAGCAGTTCGATACTGGACAGGGGGAGCACGTACGAGCAGTACTTC. This gives the protein CASSSILDRGSTYEQYF.

The chain couples TRBV10-3 to TRBJ2-5, with D hard to call. Trimming removed 7 bases at V and 0 bases at J, with 12 bases between. This CDR3 comprises 14 residues. Germline-derived CDR1 and CDR2 are ENHRY and SYGVKD. CDR3 sequence reads: CAIKTSFDQETQYF. CDR3 coding DNA: TGTGCCATCAAGACGAGTTTCGACCAAGAGACCCAGTACTTC.

This clonotype was counted a single time. Being one base from a much bigger clone, this may be a read error. The chain combines TRBV18 with TRBJ2-1, with D uncertain. The V end was cut by 5 bases, the J end by 0 bases, with 11 bases between. Germline V gene data show CDR1 as KGHSH and CDR2 as LQKENI. This CDR3 contains 15 residues. CDR3 residues: CASSSATDSYNEQFF. The CDR3 DNA reads as TGTGCCAGCTCATCAGCCACAGACTCCTACAATGAGCAGTTCTTC. The full variable domain, rest sourced from reference TRBV18 and TRBJ2-1, is NAGVMQNPRHLVRRRGQEARLRCSPMKGHSHVYWYRQLPEEGLKFMVYLQKENIIDESGMPKERFSAEFPKEGPSILRIQQVVRGDSAAYFCASSSATDSYNEQFFGPGTRLTVL.

This chain uses TRBV4-2 with TRBJ2-5; D possibly uses TRBD1 or TRBD2 (6 bases each). Deletions cut 0 bases from V and 5 bases from J, with 13 bases between. The CDR3 loop spans 15 amino acids. Per germline, CDR1 LGHNA and CDR2 YNFKEQ. CDR3 sequence: CASSQDRGARETQYF. In DNA form, the CDR3 reads TGTGCCAGCAGCCAAGATAGGGGGGCCCGGGAGACCCAGTACTTC.

The chain couples TRBV2 to TRBJ2-1; either TRBD1 or TRBD2 may supply D (5 bases each). CDR1 is SNHLY, CDR2 FYNNEI, per germline. CDR3 length: 13 residues. The germline V and J ends were trimmed by 7 bases and 9 bases, with 16 bases remaining between them. The CDR3 here is CASMVYGGGEQFF. CDR3 in DNA: TGTGCCAGCATGGTGTATGGGGGTGGTGAGCAGTTCTTC.

This clonotype was detected ten times or more. The chain is built from TRBV20-1 and TRBJ2-4; D might be TRBD1 or TRBD2, each matching 5 bases. CDR1 and CDR2 (germline): DFQATT, SNEGSKA (reference sequence). The CDR3 has 17 residues. V was cut by 2 bases and J by 0 bases, with 17 bases left in between. The CDR3 DNA sequence: TGCAGTGCTAGAAGGGAATTCGGGACGGTAGCCAAAAACATTCAGTACTTC. Translating gives CSARREFGTVAKNIQYF.

This chain joins TRBV29-1 and TRBJ2-3, with a weak D call TRBD1 (6 bases). Per the germline V gene, CDR1 is SQVTM and CDR2 is ANQGSEA. The V end lost 7 bases, the J end lost 3 bases, and 23 bases lay between the germline ends. The CDR3 is made up of 16 amino acids. The CDR3 DNA is TGCAGCGCCGGAGGACAGCCTAGTTTTAGGACAGATACGCAGTATTTT. It encodes CSAGGQPSFRTDTQYF.

The rearrangement links TRBV7-9 to TRBJ2-2; maybe TRBD2 (6 bases). The CDR3 loop spans 15 amino acids. Trimming took 8 bases from V and 3 from J, leaving 16 bases between them. Germline values: CDR1 SEHNR, CDR2 FQNEAQ (reference sequence). The CDR3 nucleotides read TGTGCCAGCCCCGGGCGGACTACTCACACCGGGGAGCTGTTTTTT. Protein product: CASPGRTTHTGELFF.